The text below deals with one TCR beta chain. The data belong to a study of blood T cell repertoires in COVID-19. Turning to the study itself: Sites across the United States, Italy and Spain contributed samples from acute and convalescent COVID-19. T cells, B-cell-depleted T cells, or PBMCs provided the cDNA or gDNA that served as material.

As originally analysed: Amplification of reference gene primers provided the estimated nucleated cell counts. Clones were read by immunoSEQ multiplex PCR, and TCRdb kept only the in-frame ones, dropping some. V and J calls and clone size are those listed in that table; D and trimming were worked out from the DNA. The sample holds tens of thousands of clones, around 91% seen once. Sequenced input: peripheral blood. This receptor was obtained from a human donor in a cohort sampled during active COVID-19.

CDR3 residues: CASSLRGQPQHF. CDR3 nucleotides: TGTGCCAGCAGTTTAAGGGGTCAGCCCCAGCATTTT. This chain joins TRBV28 and TRBJ1-5; D is possibly TRBD1 (5 bases). CDR1 MDHEN and CDR2 SYDVKM come from the germline V gene. There are 12 residues in the CDR3. The V end lost 2 bases, the J end lost 6 bases, and 5 bases lay between the germline ends.